A selection of T cell receptor beta chains follows, all from one sample in a study of identical twins. TCRdb analysed the 5' RACE reads with MiXCR anew, one entry per CDR3 protein. In the table there are a few hundred thousand distinct CDR3 sequences, 10% to 15% of which are singletons. These data are also associated with another study on yellow fever vaccine responses in identical twins.

The sample comprised memory (CD45RO+) T cells sorted from blood. The receptors here all came from a woman aged 18 to 35 in good health. CDR3s include the opening cysteine and the closing phenylalanine or tryptophan. D genes are given only for firm matches. A clone size is listed for some rows: how often the clone was seen (once, few, many), or a class if it is expanded.

TRBV4-3	TRBJ2-3	many	-	TGCGCCAGCAGCCAAGCGACGACCTTGACCACAGATACGCAGTATTTT	CASSQATTLTTDTQYF
TRBV7-7	TRBJ1-6	many	-	TGTGCTAGCAGCCGTATTGAGGGGGGTAATTCACCCCTCCACTTT	CASSRIEGGNSPLHF
TRBV2	TRBJ2-7	-	TRBD1	TGTGCCAGCAGATTCGACAGGGGCGACGAGCAGTACTTC	CASRFDRGDEQYF
TRBV9	TRBJ2-3	few	TRBD1	TGTGCCAGCAATTCGGGACAGGGCTTCACAGATACGCAGTATTTT	CASNSGQGFTDTQYF
TRBV2	TRBJ2-7	-	-	TGTGCCAGCAGTGTATTCCGGGGGACCTCCTACGAGCAGTACTTC	CASSVFRGTSYEQYF
TRBV19	TRBJ2-7	few	-	TGTGCCAGTAGTGTTTACCACTCCTACGAGCAGTACTTC	CASSVYHSYEQYF
TRBV6-4	TRBJ2-5	few	TRBD2	TGTGCCAGCAGTGACTCGGCGGGAGACCAAGAGACCCAGTACTTC	CASSDSAGDQETQYF
TRBV2	TRBJ2-6	few	-	TGTGCCAGCACTTGGGGCATCGGCTCTGGGGCCAACGTCCTGACTTTC	CASTWGIGSGANVLTF
TRBV7-8	TRBJ2-5	few	TRBD2	TGTGCCAGCAGCTACAGACTAGCGGGGGGGATAAACCAAGAGACCCAGTACTTC	CASSYRLAGGINQETQYF
TRBV12-3/TRBV12-4	TRBJ2-1	many	-	TGTGCCAGCACCCCAGACAGCAGCGGGAATGAGCAGTTCTTC	CASTPDSSGNEQFF
TRBV4-2	TRBJ2-7	many	-	TGTGCCAGCAGCCAAGACCCAGGGAGCATCACATACGAGCAGTACTTC	CASSQDPGSITYEQYF
TRBV27	TRBJ2-7	-	-	TGTGCCAGCAGTTTGTCCGGAGCGCGAAAGGATTACGAGCAGTACTTC	CASSLSGARKDYEQYF
TRBV28	TRBJ2-3	many	-	TGTGCCAGCACAGGGGGCACAGATACGCAGTATTTT	CASTGGTDTQYF
TRBV3-1	TRBJ1-2	-	TRBD1	TGTGCCAGCAGCCAAGATGACAGGGGTGGCTACACCTTC	CASSQDDRGGYTF
TRBV20-1	TRBJ2-6	few	-	TGCAGTGCCGAGGACCCGGCCAACGTCCTGACTTTC	CSAEDPANVLTF
TRBV6-5	TRBJ2-2	once	-	TGTGCCAGCAGTTACCAAAGGGTGGACACCGGGGAGCTGTTTTTT	CASSYQRVDTGELFF
TRBV7-2	TRBJ2-1	many	-	TGTGCCAGCAGCTCCGAGTTCATGGGCAATGAGCAGTTCTTC	CASSSEFMGNEQFF
TRBV11-2	TRBJ2-3	-	-	TGTGCCAGCAGCTTGGCTTTTAGCACAGATACGCAGTATTTT	CASSLAFSTDTQYF
TRBV7-2	TRBJ2-3	few	-	TGTGCCAGCAGCTTAAGTCCTCCGGGAAGGGGAACAGATACGCAGTATTTT	CASSLSPPGRGTDTQYF
TRBV5-1	TRBJ2-3	few	TRBD2	TGCGCCAGCAGCTTGGGGCGACTAGCTAATCGTGGTGGCCCAAATCGTGCAGATACGCAGTATTTT	CASSLGRLANRGGPNRADTQYF
TRBV18	TRBJ2-1	-	TRBD1	TGTGCCAGCTCACCGGACAGGGAAACGTTCTTC	CASSPDRETFF
TRBV5-1	TRBJ1-2	few	-	TGCGCCAGCAGCTTGCCTCGGGGGGCAGGCTACACCTTC	CASSLPRGAGYTF
TRBV7-2	TRBJ2-6	many	-	TGTGCCAGCAGCTTAGAGGGTGCTGGGGCCAACGTCCTGACTTTC	CASSLEGAGANVLTF
TRBV10-2	TRBJ2-7	few	TRBD1	TGCGCCAGCAGTGTTGGGACAGCCGGTTACGAGCAGTACTTC	CASSVGTAGYEQYF
TRBV5-3	TRBJ2-3	-	-	TGTGCCAGAAGCTACCTCCCTGGGATAGCGCGTACTAGCACAGATACGCAGTATTTT	CARSYLPGIARTSTDTQYF
TRBV11-2	TRBJ2-2	many	TRBD1	TGTGCCAGCAGTCCTACAGGGGCACTTACCGGGGAGCTGTTTTTT	CASSPTGALTGELFF
TRBV24-1	TRBJ2-3	few	-	TGTGCCACCAAGGAGAGCCCAACCACAGATACGCAGTATTTT	CATKESPTTDTQYF
TRBV4-3	TRBJ1-2	few	TRBD1	TGCGCCAGCAGCCAAGAAAGGGACAGGTACTATGGCTACACCTTC	CASSQERDRYYGYTF
TRBV15	TRBJ2-2	-	-	TGTGCCACCAGCAGGGATCGGGGCACCACCGGGGAGCTGTTTTTT	CATSRDRGTTGELFF
TRBV6-5	TRBJ2-7	few	TRBD1	TGTGCCAGCAAGTTAGACAGGGGCGGCTACGAGCAGTACTTC	CASKLDRGGYEQYF
TRBV30	TRBJ2-5	-	-	TGTGCCTGGAGGGCTCCACCCGGGACCCAGTACTTC	CAWRAPPGTQYF
TRBV6-1	TRBJ1-2	few	-	TGTGCCAGCAGCCAGGGGCCGTACTATGGCTACACCTTC	CASSQGPYYGYTF
TRBV29-1	TRBJ2-7	few	TRBD2	TGCAGCGTTGAAGGGGTGGGACTAGCGGAGACCTACGAGCAGTACTTC	CSVEGVGLAETYEQYF
TRBV5-6	TRBJ1-3	few	-	TGTGCCAGCAGCTTTCGGGCCATCGGAGGAAACACCATATATTTT	CASSFRAIGGNTIYF
TRBV20-1	TRBJ2-7	-	-	TGCAGTTCTAGAGATTTGGCGAAAAAGGTGGGCGAGCAGTACTTC	CSSRDLAKKVGEQYF
TRBV28	TRBJ2-1	-	-	TGTGCCAGCAGTGAAACTAGGAGGGGCTACAATGAGCAGTTCTTC	CASSETRRGYNEQFF
TRBV29-1	TRBJ2-7	few	TRBD2	TGCAGCCCCACTGGCGGGAGGGCCCACGAGCAGTACTTC	CSPTGGRAHEQYF
TRBV27	TRBJ2-2	many	-	TGTGCCAGCAGTCCCGCGGGGGGGGAGCTGTTTTTT	CASSPAGGELFF
TRBV6-5	TRBJ2-1	-	TRBD2	TGTGCCAGCAGTTACTCGGTTCTAGCGGGACCCTCGGGCAATGAGCAGTTCTTC	CASSYSVLAGPSGNEQFF
TRBV28	TRBJ1-5	few	-	TGTGCCAGCAGTTTGAGCGGACGGAATCAGCCCCAGCATTTT	CASSLSGRNQPQHF
TRBV27	TRBJ2-2	-	-	-	CASSRETPGSCFF
TRBV20-1	TRBJ1-5	few	TRBD1	TGCAGTGCTTCTCAGGGGGCGCAAAATCAGCCCCAGCATTTT	CSASQGAQNQPQHF
TRBV3-1	TRBJ2-5	-	TRBD2	TGTGCCAGCAGCCAGCCCGGGACTAGACGCCAAGAGACCCAGTACTTC	CASSQPGTRRQETQYF
TRBV20-1	TRBJ2-1	many	-	TGCAGTGCTAGAGATTACAGGATTCGGAATGAGCAGTTCTTC	CSARDYRIRNEQFF
TRBV11-2	TRBJ2-2	-	-	TGTGCCAGCAGCCTACTTTTCAGGCTAACAGGGTCCGGGGAGCTGTTTTTT	CASSLLFRLTGSGELFF